The present T cell receptor beta chain was sequenced within a study of PD-1 blockade in classical Hodgkin lymphoma. Findings of the study overall: By C4D1, diversity of CD4+ TCRs had risen significantly, whereas that of CD8+ TCRs had not. Partial responders and progressors had significantly lower baseline TCR diversity. As was reported, newly diagnosed patients showed lower baseline TCR diversity than healthy donors did.

Assay used: immunoSEQ multiplex PCR; TCRdb lists only in-frame clones, some missing. The sample consists of roughly 22,000 clones, about 64% of them appearing once. Sample share makes this clone medium-sized. Its target is not known. All the patients suffered relapse after autologous stem cell transplantation, and brentuximab vedotin exposure differed. Trimming at V came to 4 bases and at J to 6 bases, leaving 4 bases not matched to a gene. The CDR3 sequence is 14 residues long. In germline, CDR1 is MDHEN, CDR2 SYDVKM. Source: peripheral blood mononuclear cells (PBMCs), taken at baseline. The receptor comes from a human donor with classical Hodgkin lymphoma. The J gene is TRBJ1-1, the V gene TRBV28; 11 nucleotides agree with TRBD1. CDR3 region: CASSWTGGAAEAFF. In DNA form, the CDR3 reads TGTGCCAGCAGTTGGACAGGGGGCGCAGCTGAAGCTTTCTTT.